One and the same sample provided the 4 T cell receptor beta chains below, sequenced in a study of follicular helper T cells after annual influenza vaccination (TCRdb year 2017). The time point label corresponds to: 2014-2015 season, 7 days after vaccination. Libraries were built with the immunoSEQ multiplex PCR assay. TCRdb obtained this table from immuneACCESS and retained in-frame rearrangements with V and J assigned. These tables miss some clones; where compared with another copy, unresolved V genes account for less than half of the shortfall, and the remainder is unexplained. Present in this sample are roughly 15,000 clones, roughly 84% of which were seen just once. Approximately 1.3% of the sample is held by the ten biggest clonotypes. The sequencing here drew on CXCR5+ CD38- circulating T follicular helper cells from blood, taken 7 days after influenza vaccination. This specimen's cell subset or site label, per the study, means: circulating Tfh, non-naive CD4+CXCR5+PD-1+ (ICOS+CD38+ or ICOS-CD38-). The receptors derive from an adult who received the influenza vaccine.

The chain recombines TRBV9 with TRBJ2-2; a weak D match, TRBD1 (6 bases). The CDR3 is made up of 14 amino acids. Germline-derived CDR1 and CDR2 are SGDLS and YYNGEE. V was pared by 0 bases and J by 7 bases, with 10 bases between. The CDR3 sequence: CASSVEVDSGELFF. In nucleotides, the CDR3 is TGTGCCAGCAGCGTAGAGGTGGACAGCGGGGAGCTGTTTTTT.

This sequence joins TRBV27 and TRBJ2-3; the match to TRBD2 covers 7 bases. The CDR3 loop spans 15 amino acids. Germline V gene sequence: CDR1 MNHEY, CDR2 SMNVEV (reference sequence). J lost 5 bases, V lost 2 bases, and 7 bases had no gene match. The CDR3 is CASSLRVWGGDTQYF. The CDR3 DNA sequence: TGTGCCAGCAGTTTAAGAGTCTGGGGGGGAGATACGCAGTATTTT.

The chain uses TRBV5-1 and TRBJ2-7, with 7 nucleotides matching TRBD1. Per germline, CDR1 SGHRS and CDR2 YFSETQ. The CDR3 is 15 amino acids. Trimming at V came to 4 bases and at J to 3 bases, leaving 10 bases not matched to a gene. CDR3 sequence reads: CASSLTPTGNYEQYF. CDR3 coding DNA: TGCGCCAGCAGCCTAACCCCGACAGGGAACTACGAGCAGTACTTC.

This sequence joins TRBV5-1 and TRBJ2-1; 10 bases align to TRBD1. The germline gives CDR1 SGHRS, CDR2 YFSETQ. V dropped 9 bases and J dropped 0; count of bases not matched to a gene: 12. The CDR3 length is 17 residues. Here the CDR3 DNA reads TGCGCCACCTCTTTGGGGGACAGGGGAGGCTCCTACAATGAGCAGTTCTTC. Translation gives CATSLGDRGGSYNEQFF.